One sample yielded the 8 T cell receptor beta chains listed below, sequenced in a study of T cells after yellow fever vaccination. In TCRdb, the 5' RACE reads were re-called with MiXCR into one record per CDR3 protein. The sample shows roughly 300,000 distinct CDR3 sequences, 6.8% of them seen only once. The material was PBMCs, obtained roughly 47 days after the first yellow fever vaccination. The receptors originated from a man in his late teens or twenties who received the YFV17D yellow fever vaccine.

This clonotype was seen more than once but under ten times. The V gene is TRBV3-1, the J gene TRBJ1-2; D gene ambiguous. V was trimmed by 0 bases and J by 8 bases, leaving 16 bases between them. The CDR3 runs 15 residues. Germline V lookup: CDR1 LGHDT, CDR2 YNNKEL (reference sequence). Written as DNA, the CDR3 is TGTGCCAGCAGCCAAGATTTGAACATACTCAACGGCTACACCTTC. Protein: CASSQDLNILNGYTF.

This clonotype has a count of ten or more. The CDR3 loop is CATATYTEAFF. CDR3 nucleotides: TGTGCCACCGCGACGTACACTGAAGCTTTCTTT. The chain uses TRBV6-2 or TRBV6-3 and TRBJ1-1; no definite D call. The germline V and J ends were trimmed by 10 bases and 3 bases, with 9 bases remaining between them. This CDR3 comprises 11 residues. Germline assignment: CDR1 MNHEY and CDR2 SVGEGT.

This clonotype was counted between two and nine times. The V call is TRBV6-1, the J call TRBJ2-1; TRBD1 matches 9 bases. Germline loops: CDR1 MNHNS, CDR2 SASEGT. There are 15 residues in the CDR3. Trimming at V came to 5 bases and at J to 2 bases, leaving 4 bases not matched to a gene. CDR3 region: CASSPGQGPYNEQFF. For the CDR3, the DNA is TGTGCCAGCAGTCCGGGACAGGGCCCCTACAATGAGCAGTTCTTC.

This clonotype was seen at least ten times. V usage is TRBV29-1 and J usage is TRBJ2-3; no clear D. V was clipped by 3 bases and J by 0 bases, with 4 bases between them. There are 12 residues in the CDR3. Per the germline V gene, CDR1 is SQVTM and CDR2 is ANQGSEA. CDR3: CSVETSTDTQYF. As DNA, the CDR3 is TGCAGCGTTGAGACTAGCACAGATACGCAGTATTTT.

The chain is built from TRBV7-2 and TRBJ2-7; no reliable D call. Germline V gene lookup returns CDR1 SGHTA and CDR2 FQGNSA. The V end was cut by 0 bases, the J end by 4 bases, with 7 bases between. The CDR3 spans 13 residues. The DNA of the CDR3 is TGTGCCAGCAGCTTAGCGTCGGAGTACGAGCAGTACGTC. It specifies CASSLASEYEQYV.

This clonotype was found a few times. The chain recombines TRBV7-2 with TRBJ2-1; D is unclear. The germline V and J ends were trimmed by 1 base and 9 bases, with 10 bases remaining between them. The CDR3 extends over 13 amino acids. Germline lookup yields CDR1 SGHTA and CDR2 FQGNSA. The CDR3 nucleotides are TGTGCCAGCAGCTTAGTGCTGGGTGGTGAGCAGTTCTTC. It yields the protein CASSLVLGGEQFF. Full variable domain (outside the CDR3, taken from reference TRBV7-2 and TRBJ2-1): GAGVSQSPSNKVTEKGKDVELRCDPISGHTALYWYRQSLGQGLEFLIYFQGNSAPDKSGLPSDRFSAERTGGSVSTLTIQRTQQEDSAVYLCASSLVLGGEQFFGPGTRLTVL.

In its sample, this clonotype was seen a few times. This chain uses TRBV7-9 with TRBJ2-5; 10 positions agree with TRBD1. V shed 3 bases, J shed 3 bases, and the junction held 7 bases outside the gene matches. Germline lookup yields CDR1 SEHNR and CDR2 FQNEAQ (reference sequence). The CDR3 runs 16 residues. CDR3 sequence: CASSLGDRGREETQYF. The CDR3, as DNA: TGTGCCAGCAGCTTGGGTGACAGGGGGCGCGAAGAGACCCAGTACTTC.

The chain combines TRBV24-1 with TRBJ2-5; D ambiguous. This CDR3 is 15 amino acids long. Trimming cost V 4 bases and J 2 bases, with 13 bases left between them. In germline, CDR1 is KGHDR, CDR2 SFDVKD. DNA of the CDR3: TGTGCCACCAGTGACAGGAGAGGTCGGCAAGAGACCCAGTACTTC. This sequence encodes CATSDRRGRQETQYF.